Below are 22 T cell receptor beta chains sequenced from a single sample in a study of control samples from healthy donors and cancer patients. Libraries were prepared by immunoSEQ multiplex PCR; TCRdb keeps only in-frame clonotypes and omits some of them. The sample holds approximately 94,000 clones, 65% to 85% seen once. The sequencing sample was made of PBMCs. The receptors derive from a man in his 70s with lung cancer.

The chain links TRBV3-1 (or the pseudogene TRBV3-2) to TRBJ1-6; D ambiguous. Germline V lookup: CDR1 LGHDT, CDR2 YNNKEL (reference sequence). CDR3 length: 12 amino acids. V was trimmed by 3 bases and J by 7 bases, leaving 4 bases between them. CDR3 amino acids: CASSQMNSPLHF. CDR3 in DNA: TGTGCCAGCAGCCAGATGAATTCACCCCTCCACTTT.

In this sample, this clone turned up many times. V gene TRBV9 combines with J gene TRBJ2-2; 10 bases line up with TRBD2. The CDR3 spans 17 residues. Looked up from germline, CDR1 is SGDLS and CDR2 is YYNGEE. The trim removed 0 bases at V and 4 bases at J, leaving 6 bases unmatched. CDR3 nucleotides: TGTGCCAGCAGCGTAGCTTCTAGCGGGGGCCTCACCGGGGAGCTGTTTTTT. Amino acid sequence: CASSVASSGGLTGELFF.

This sequence joins TRBV19 and TRBJ1-5; 9 bases agree with TRBD1. Germline V gene lookup returns CDR1 LNHDA and CDR2 SQIVND (reference sequence). This CDR3 comprises 13 residues. The junction had 7 bases not matched to a gene; V was cut back by 9 bases and J by 7 bases. CDR3 residues: CASARDRVQPQHF. Here the CDR3 DNA reads TGTGCCAGCGCCCGGGACAGGGTACAGCCCCAGCATTTT.

This chain uses TRBV9 with TRBJ2-3; TRBD2 matches at 9 bases. V was clipped by 3 bases and J by 4 bases; unmatched bases: 3. Germline V gene data show CDR1 as SGDLS and CDR2 as YYNGEE. The CDR3 contains 14 residues. The CDR3 protein is CASSGSGGADTQYF. The CDR3 region has the DNA TGTGCCAGCAGCGGTAGCGGGGGTGCAGATACGCAGTATTTT.

The V and J genes are TRBV4-1 and TRBJ1-2; TRBD1 matches at 9 bases. The V gene end was trimmed by 4 bases and the J gene end by 3 bases; junction bases not matched to a gene: 3. This CDR3 is built from 14 residues. Germline CDR1 MGHRA, CDR2 YSYEKL. The CDR3 region is CASSPQGADYGYTF. CDR3 bases: TGCGCCAGCAGCCCACAGGGGGCTGACTATGGCTACACCTTC.

V is TRBV6-6 and J is TRBJ2-7; either TRBD1 or TRBD2 may supply D (5 bases each). Trimming stripped 0 bases from V and 2 bases from J, with 11 bases between. This CDR3 spans 15 amino acids. Germline lookup yields CDR1 MNHNY and CDR2 SVGAGI (reference sequence). The DNA for the CDR3 is TGTGCCAGCAGTTACTCAGGGGACCCACCCTACGAGCAGTACTTC. Translation gives CASSYSGDPPYEQYF.

This clone was counted only a few times. V gene TRBV19 combines with J gene TRBJ1-5; D is unresolved. With 3 bases removed from V and 0 bases from J, the gap between germline ends came to 6 bases. Germline V lookup: CDR1 LNHDA, CDR2 SQIVND (reference sequence). The CDR3 sequence is 14 residues long. The CDR3 reads CASSMSHSNQPQHF. DNA for the CDR3: TGTGCCAGTAGTATGAGTCATAGCAATCAGCCCCAGCATTTT.

This clone has only one observation. Written as DNA, the CDR3 is TGTGCCAGCAGCCAAGGGCCTAGCGGGGGGACAGATACGCAGTATTTT. Protein product: CASSQGPSGGTDTQYF. V is TRBV3-1 (or the pseudogene TRBV3-2) and J is TRBJ2-3; the match to TRBD2 covers 11 bases. The CDR3 extends over 16 amino acids. Germline V CDR1 and CDR2: LGHDT, YNNKEL (reference sequence). V gave up 1 base and J gave up 3 bases; unmatched junction bases: 3.

The chain links TRBV7-2 to TRBJ1-5; the D gene is possibly TRBD1 (5 bases). V lost 1 base and J lost 2, with 9 bases in between. CDR3 length: 15 residues. The germline gives CDR1 SGHTA, CDR2 FQGNSA. The CDR3 loop reads CASSLDGGGNQPQHF. In nucleotides, the CDR3 is TGTGCCAGCAGCTTAGATGGAGGGGGCAATCAGCCCCAGCATTTT.

Comments on this clone: Other DNA sequences in the same sample also yield this CDR3. The chain uses TRBV6-5 and TRBJ1-5; 9 nucleotides align to TRBD1. The ends lost 4 bases at V and 3 bases at J; junction bases unmatched: 4. The germline gives CDR1 MNHEY, CDR2 SVGAGI. The CDR3 extends over 15 amino acids. The CDR3 DNA reads as TGTGCCAGCAGTTCGGACAGGGGCTCCAATCAGCCCCAGCATTTT. Amino acids: CASSSDRGSNQPQHF.

The J gene is TRBJ1-2, the V gene TRBV30; a possible D gene is TRBD1 (6 bases). Trimming took off 1 base at V and 7 bases at J, with 10 bases between the two ends. The CDR3 totals 12 residues. Germline V gene lookup returns CDR1 GTSNPN and CDR2 SVGIG (reference sequence). CDR3 sequence: CAWSGTGFGYTF. CDR3 in DNA: TGTGCCTGGAGTGGTACAGGGTTTGGCTACACCTTC.

This clone was observed at least ten times. V is TRBV9 and J is TRBJ1-6; 7 bases line up with TRBD1. V dropped 3 bases and J dropped 7; count of bases not matched to a gene: 4. CDR1 and CDR2 (germline): SGDLS, YYNGEE. The CDR3 spans 14 residues. CDR3 residues: CASSAGTANSPLHF. The CDR3 bases are TGTGCCAGCAGCGCCGGGACAGCCAATTCACCCCTCCACTTT.

The rearrangement joins TRBV10-1 to TRBJ2-2; D remains ambiguous. The V gene lost 4 bases and the J gene lost 4 bases, with 7 bases spanning the gap. The CDR3 extends over 13 amino acids. In germline, CDR1 is WNHNN, CDR2 SYGVQD (reference sequence). The CDR3 DNA sequence: TGCGCCAGCAGTGGTCGTACCACCGGGGAGCTGTTTTTT. Translation gives CASSGRTTGELFF.

The V gene is TRBV27, the J gene TRBJ1-2; TRBD1 might be the D (6 bases). V dropped 5 bases and J dropped 0 bases, with 22 bases sitting between them. This CDR3 region has 18 residues. The germline CDR1 and CDR2 sequences are MNHEY and SMNVEV (reference sequence). The CDR3 region is CASSLQRSGGLSNYGYTF. For the CDR3, the DNA is TGTGCCAGCAGTCTCCAAAGGAGTGGGGGCCTCTCTAACTATGGCTACACCTTC.

This clone has only one observation. The V gene is TRBV9, the J gene TRBJ1-2, with TRBD1 matching over 7 bases. CDR3 length: 16 residues. Losses at the gene ends were 4 bases for V and 4 bases for J; bases not matched to a gene: 13. Germline V lookup: CDR1 SGDLS, CDR2 YYNGEE. The CDR3 nucleotides read TGTGCCAGCAGCCCTGACGACAGGGCAGTGATCTATGGCTACACCTTC. Its translation: CASSPDDRAVIYGYTF.

V is TRBV5-1 and J is TRBJ2-7; 9 nucleotides align to TRBD1. The CDR3 runs to 15 residues. Germline assignment: CDR1 SGHRS and CDR2 YFSETQ. V lost 5 bases, J lost 6 bases, and 12 bases stayed unmatched. The CDR3 region has the DNA TGCGCCAGCAGGGCAACCGGGACAGGGCGCGGCGAGCAGTACTTC. Amino acids: CASRATGTGRGEQYF.

This CDR3 reads CASSYETGSGYTF. The CDR3 nucleotides read TGTGCCAGCAGTTACGAGACAGGTAGCGGCTACACCTTC. This chain connects TRBV6-2 or TRBV6-3 to TRBJ1-2; the D gene is possibly TRBD1 (6 bases). The CDR3 runs to 13 residues. Trimming stripped 2 bases from V and 8 bases from J, with 12 bases between. The germline CDR1 and CDR2 sequences are MNHEY and SVGEGT.

The chain employs TRBV28 and TRBJ2-2; D gene unclear. CDR3 length equals 16 residues. Between the trimmed V and J ends, which lost 5 bases and 2 bases, there was a span of 15 bases. In germline, CDR1 is MDHEN, CDR2 SYDVKM. In DNA form, the CDR3 reads TGTGCCAGCAGTCCCACCCTCGACACCAACACCGGGGAGCTGTTTTTT. Its translation is CASSPTLDTNTGELFF.

This clone was counted a few times. The genes are TRBV11-3 and TRBJ1-2; D perhaps matches TRBD1 (5 bases). Trimming took off 4 bases at V and 1 base at J, with 13 bases between the two ends. The CDR3 sequence is 15 residues long. CDR1 is SGHNT, CDR2 YENEEA, per germline. CDR3 nucleotide sequence: TGTGCCAGCAGCTCTAACAGGAGATGTAACTATGGCTACACCTTC. It codes for CASSSNRRCNYGYTF.

This clone appeared a few times. The chain employs TRBV19 and TRBJ2-1; 9 bases agree with TRBD1. The CDR3 runs 16 residues. Germline assignment: CDR1 LNHDA and CDR2 SQIVND (reference sequence). The V segment lost 4 bases and the J segment 10 bases; nucleotides outside the gene matches: 14. DNA of the CDR3: TGTGCCAGTAGTACCTTAGACAGGGGGATAGTGGGGGAGCAGTTCTTC. It codes for CASSTLDRGIVGEQFF.

The chain uses TRBV5-6 and TRBJ2-7, with 7 bases identical to TRBD1. J gave up 1 base and V 1 base, and 14 bases lay outside the gene matches. The CDR3 covers 18 residues. Per germline, CDR1 SGHDT and CDR2 YYEEEE. This CDR3 is CASSLLVRTGIYSYEQYF. The CDR3 coding sequence is TGTGCCAGCAGCTTGTTGGTGCGGACAGGCATCTATTCCTACGAGCAGTACTTC.

The chain combines TRBV18 with TRBJ1-5, with 7 bases lining up with TRBD1. J gave up 5 bases and V 4 bases, and 8 bases lay outside the gene matches. The CDR3 contains 15 residues. CDR1 and CDR2 from the germline V gene are KGHSH and LQKENI. The CDR3 is CASSQGALHYQPQHF. The CDR3 region has the DNA TGTGCCAGCTCACAGGGGGCCCTACACTATCAGCCCCAGCATTTT.